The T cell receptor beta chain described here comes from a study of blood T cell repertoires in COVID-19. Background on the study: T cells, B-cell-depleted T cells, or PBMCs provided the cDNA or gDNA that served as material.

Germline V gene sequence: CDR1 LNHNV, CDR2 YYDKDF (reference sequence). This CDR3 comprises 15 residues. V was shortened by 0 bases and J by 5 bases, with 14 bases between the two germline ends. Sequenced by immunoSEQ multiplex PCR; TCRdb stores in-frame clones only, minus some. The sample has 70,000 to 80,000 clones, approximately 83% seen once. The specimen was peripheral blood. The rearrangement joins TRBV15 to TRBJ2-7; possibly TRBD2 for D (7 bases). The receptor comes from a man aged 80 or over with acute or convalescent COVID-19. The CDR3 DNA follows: TGTGCCACCAGCAGAGATCCCGCGGGGGCAGACGAGCAGTACTTC. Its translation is CATSRDPAGADEQYF. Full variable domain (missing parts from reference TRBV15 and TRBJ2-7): DAMVIQNPRYQVTQFGKPVTLSCSQTLNHNVMYWYQQKSSQAPKLLFHYYDKDFNNEADTPDNFQSRRPNTSFCFLDIRSPGLGDTAMYLCATSRDPAGADEQYFGPGTRLTVT.